This is a list of T cell receptor beta chains from one sample in a study of blood T cell repertoires in COVID-19. Sequenced by immunoSEQ multiplex PCR; TCRdb stores in-frame clones only, minus some. The sample records tens of thousands of clones, 70% to 85% being singletons. Input material: peripheral blood. These receptors were obtained from a human donor in a cohort sampled during active COVID-19. The CDR3 runs from the conserved cysteine through the conserved F or W. A D gene is named only where the DNA matches it firmly. The size entry is marked missing in some rows and otherwise reads once, few, many or a size class.

J: TRBJ2-3
D: TRBD1
V: TRBV18
length: 18
size: -
DNA: TGTGCCAGCTCACTAACCGGGACAGGGCTATCTAGCGACGATACGCAGTATTTT
CDR3: CASSLTGTGLSSDDTQYF

J: TRBJ2-3
D: TRBD2
V: TRBV11-1
length: 14
size: -
DNA: TGTGCAGACGGGGGGGGAGGGTGCACAGATACGCAGTATTTT
CDR3: CADGGGGCTDTQYF

J: TRBJ1-1
D: -
V: TRBV5-1
length: 14
size: -
DNA: TGCGCCAGCACCTGGACTGGAAGTAACACTGAAGCTTTCTTT
CDR3: CASTWTGSNTEAFF

J: TRBJ1-6
D: -
V: TRBV6-5
length: 16
size: -
DNA: TGTGCCAGCAGTTACCCCCGAATCGGCCCAGGCTCACCCCTCCACTTT
CDR3: CASSYPRIGPGSPLHF

J: TRBJ2-3
D: -
V: TRBV19
length: 14
size: -
DNA: TGTGCCAGTAGTTTTACGATTACTCTTGATACGCAGTATTTT
CDR3: CASSFTITLDTQYF

J: TRBJ1-3
D: -
V: TRBV4-1
length: 15
size: -
DNA: TGCGCCAGCAGCCGTTCCAGGGGCTCTGGAAACACCATATATTTT
CDR3: CASSRSRGSGNTIYF

J: TRBJ2-3
D: TRBD2
V: TRBV7-9
length: 14
size: few
DNA: TGTGCCAGCAGCCGGGGGGAGGGCACAGATACGCAGTATTTT
CDR3: CASSRGEGTDTQYF

J: TRBJ2-7
D: TRBD1
V: TRBV9
length: 14
size: few
DNA: TGTGCCAGCAGCGTAGCTCAGGGGGACTACGAGCAGTACTTC
CDR3: CASSVAQGDYEQYF

J: TRBJ1-2
D: -
V: TRBV14
length: 13
size: -
DNA: TGTGCCAGCAGCCAAAATGCGGGGTATGGCTACACCTTC
CDR3: CASSQNAGYGYTF

J: TRBJ2-7
D: TRBD1
V: TRBV19
length: 13
size: -
DNA: TGTGCCAGTAGTCGGGACAGCGCCTACGAGCAGTACTTC
CDR3: CASSRDSAYEQYF

J: TRBJ1-2
D: -
V: TRBV11-3
length: 14
size: -
DNA: TGTGCCAGCAGCTTAGATGAAGGGGTTCAGGGCTACACCTTC
CDR3: CASSLDEGVQGYTF

J: TRBJ1-6
D: TRBD1
V: TRBV15
length: 16
size: few
DNA: TGTGCCACCAGCAGAGAGCCGCAGGGGGCAGGGTCACCCCTCCACTTT
CDR3: CATSREPQGAGSPLHF

J: TRBJ2-2
D: -
V: TRBV10-3
length: 15
size: -
DNA: TGTGCCATCAGGGAGCAAGCCCTCCCGGGCGGGGAGCTGTTTTTT
CDR3: CAIREQALPGGELFF

J: TRBJ1-3
D: -
V: TRBV6-5
length: 13
size: -
DNA: TGTGCCAGCAGTTCGACAGAAGGAAACACCATATATTTT
CDR3: CASSSTEGNTIYF

J: TRBJ1-2
D: -
V: TRBV5-1
length: 15
size: -
DNA: TGCGCCAGCAGGATGAATTCGGGTGATTCCTATGGCTACACCTTC
CDR3: CASRMNSGDSYGYTF

J: TRBJ2-7
D: -
V: TRBV7-6
length: 17
size: -
DNA: TGTGCCAGCAGCTTAGTGGGGCCCAGGGCCGATTCCTACGAGCAGTACTTC
CDR3: CASSLVGPRADSYEQYF

J: TRBJ1-5
D: -
V: TRBV6-6
length: 12
size: few
DNA: TGTGCCAGCAGAAGGGACTCTCAGCCCCAGCATTTT
CDR3: CASRRDSQPQHF

J: TRBJ2-5
D: -
V: TRBV18
length: 16
size: -
DNA: TGTGCCAGCTCACTCGCCCCGGGACTGGAACAAGAGACCCAGTACTTC
CDR3: CASSLAPGLEQETQYF

J: TRBJ1-4
D: -
V: TRBV9
length: 16
size: -
DNA: TGTGCCAGCAGCGTAGGGGCAGGCGACGGAATGGGAAAACTGTTTTTT
CDR3: CASSVGAGDGMGKLFF

J: TRBJ2-7
D: -
V: TRBV6-6
length: 13
size: few
DNA: TGTGCCAGCAGTTACCCACAGGCCGGCGAGCAGTACTTC
CDR3: CASSYPQAGEQYF

J: TRBJ1-5
D: -
V: TRBV6-4
length: 17
size: -
DNA: TGTGCCAGCAGTGATTCAAACAGGGTCAGGAGCAATCAGCCCCAGCATTTT
CDR3: CASSDSNRVRSNQPQHF

J: TRBJ2-4
D: TRBD1
V: TRBV18
length: 15
size: -
DNA: TGTGCCAGCTCACCGGGACAGGCAGCAGGGGACATTCAGTACTTC
CDR3: CASSPGQAAGDIQYF

J: TRBJ2-2
D: -
V: TRBV5-5
length: 14
size: once
DNA: TGTGCCAGCAGCTTGATCCCCTCTGCCGGGGAGCTGTTTTTT
CDR3: CASSLIPSAGELFF

J: TRBJ2-6
D: -
V: TRBV18
length: 19
size: -
DNA: TGTGCCAGCTCACCACGTTCAGCCAGCACTACTCTGACGTTGGACGTCCTGACTTTC
CDR3: CASSPRSASTTLTLDVLTF

J: TRBJ1-4
D: -
V: TRBV5-4
length: 15
size: once
DNA: TGTGCCAGCAGCCCCGGGGTCGCGAGGGTGGAAAAACTGTTTTTT
CDR3: CASSPGVARVEKLFF

J: TRBJ1-6
D: -
V: TRBV7-8
length: 15
size: -
DNA: TGTGCCAGCAGCTTAGCGACAGGTCCCTACTCACCCCTCCACTTT
CDR3: CASSLATGPYSPLHF

J: TRBJ2-1
D: TRBD2
V: TRBV24-1
length: 15
size: -
DNA: TGTGCCACGCAACTAGCGGGAGGGGGCTACAATGAGCAGTTCTTC
CDR3: CATQLAGGGYNEQFF

J: TRBJ1-2
D: -
V: TRBV6-4
length: 13
size: few
DNA: TGTGCCAGCAGTGCCCGGGGGGACGGTGGCTACACCTTC
CDR3: CASSARGDGGYTF

J: TRBJ2-7
D: TRBD1
V: TRBV5-1
length: 14
size: -
DNA: TGCGCCAGCAGCCCAGGGGGCGGTGCCTACGAGCAGTACTTC
CDR3: CASSPGGGAYEQYF

J: TRBJ1-2
D: TRBD1
V: TRBV4-2
length: 15
size: -
DNA: TGTGCCAGCGACCCGACAGGGGAGGCATCGTATGGCTACACCTTC
CDR3: CASDPTGEASYGYTF

J: TRBJ2-7
D: TRBD1
V: TRBV11-2
length: 14
size: -
DNA: TGTGCCAGCAGCTTAGCTCCGGACAGGGCCGAGCAGTACTTC
CDR3: CASSLAPDRAEQYF

J: TRBJ2-7
D: -
V: TRBV28
length: 15
size: -
DNA: TGTGCCAGCAGTCAGCCCCGGGGAAGAGCCTACGAGCAGTACTTC
CDR3: CASSQPRGRAYEQYF